The rows below give T cell receptor beta chains drawn from one sample of a study of shared clonotypes between healthy human individuals. Assay used: immunoSEQ multiplex PCR; TCRdb lists only in-frame clones, some missing. The sample lists around 1.9 million clones; approximately 94% were seen once. Source material: naive CD8+ T cells from PBMCs. Source of these receptors: a man between 18 and 29 years old in good health. Some clones in this sample may be carry-over from other donors' samples. CDR3s include the opening cysteine and the closing phenylalanine or tryptophan. The D gene is left open where the match is weak. Only some rows state a clone size, as once, few, many or a class for expanded clones.

- | - | TRBJ2-7 | TRBV9 | TGTGCCAGCAGTATGACGGGGGAGGCCTACGAGCAGTACTTC | CASSMTGEAYEQYF
once | - | TRBJ2-5 | TRBV7-9 | TGTGCCAGCAGCCGCCCGGACCATAGCCCAGAGACCCAGTACTTC | CASSRPDHSPETQYF
- | TRBD1 | TRBJ1-1 | TRBV5-4 | TGTGCCAGCGATGACAGGGGGCGTAACTTAGAACTTTACACTGAAGCTTTCTTT | CASDDRGRNLELYTEAFF
- | TRBD1 | TRBJ1-5 | TRBV6-5 | TGTGCCAGCAGTCCGGACAGGGTGGGGGGTCAGCCCCAGCATTTT | CASSPDRVGGQPQHF
- | TRBD1 | TRBJ2-3 | TRBV9 | TGTGCCAGCAGCGTAGAAGGGGGCGCCGATACGCAGTATTTT | CASSVEGGADTQYF
- | - | TRBJ1-3 | TRBV6-5 | TGTGCCAGCAGTTACAGTGGAAACACCATATATTTT | CASSYSGNTIYF
- | TRBD1 | TRBJ1-1 | TRBV5-1 | TGCGCCAGCAGCGCTCGACAGGGGATGAACACTGAAGCTTTCTTT | CASSARQGMNTEAFF
- | - | TRBJ1-2 | TRBV9 | TGTGCCAGCAGCACGCCCAGGGCGAGCCTTGGCTACACCTTC | CASSTPRASLGYTF
once | TRBD1 | TRBJ1-1 | TRBV5-1 | TGCGCCAGCAGCTACGGACAGGGGTTTACTGAAGCTTTCTTT | CASSYGQGFTEAFF
- | TRBD1 | TRBJ2-2 | TRBV9 | TGTGCCAGCAGCGGATGGGGGACAGACAACACCGGGGAGCTGTTTTTT | CASSGWGTDNTGELFF
once | - | TRBJ2-5 | TRBV29-1 | TGCAGCGCCCAATCTCCAGGACTCGAAGAGACCCAGTACTTC | CSAQSPGLEETQYF
- | - | TRBJ2-4 | TRBV11-2 | TGTGCCAGCAGCTTTCTAAACATTCAGTACTTC | CASSFLNIQYF
- | - | TRBJ2-7 | TRBV27 | TGTGCCAGCAGTTTATCGCGGCAGTACTCTTACGAGCAGTACTTC | CASSLSRQYSYEQYF
once | - | TRBJ2-7 | TRBV29-1 | TGCAGCGCCGTGGATGCCTACGAGCAGTACTTC | CSAVDAYEQYF
- | - | TRBJ1-2 | TRBV6-1 | TGTGCCAGCAGTCCCCCAGGGAAAATAGTAGATGGCTACACCTTC | CASSPPGKIVDGYTF
- | TRBD2 | TRBJ2-7 | TRBV27 | TGTGCCAGCAGTTTAAGCGGGAGGTCCCTCGAGCAGTACTTC | CASSLSGRSLEQYF
- | TRBD2 | TRBJ2-3 | TRBV28 | TGTGCCAGCAGTTTCGAGACTAGCGGGAAAAGGACAGATACGCAGTATTTT | CASSFETSGKRTDTQYF
once | TRBD2 | TRBJ2-1 | TRBV4-2 | TGTGCCAGCAGCCAAGATCGGAGCACTAGCGAGGCCAATGAGCAGTTCTTC | CASSQDRSTSEANEQFF
- | - | TRBJ2-5 | TRBV11-2 | TGTGCCAGCAGCTTAGTGAGAGAGACCCAGTACTTC | CASSLVRETQYF
- | TRBD1 | TRBJ2-5 | TRBV5-4 | TGTGCCAGCAGCTATGACAGGGGGCAAGAGACCCAGTACTTC | CASSYDRGQETQYF
- | TRBD2 | TRBJ2-1 | TRBV29-1 | TGCAGCGTTGAAGGACTAGCGGAACACTCCTACAATGAGCAGTTCTTC | CSVEGLAEHSYNEQFF
- | TRBD2 | TRBJ2-1 | TRBV10-3 | TGTGCCATCAGTGAGTCGAGGATAGCGGGAGACAATGAGCAGTTCTTC | CAISESRIAGDNEQFF
- | - | TRBJ2-7 | TRBV5-4 | TGTGCCAGCAGCCTGGTAGGGGCCCACGAGCAGTACTTC | CASSLVGAHEQYF
once | - | TRBJ1-1 | TRBV18 | TGTGCCAGCTCACCCCTTGCCATGGTCGATGCTGCGACGAACACTGAAGCTTTCTTT | CASSPLAMVDAATNTEAFF
- | - | TRBJ2-3 | TRBV11-2 | TGTGCCAGCAGCTTGGGCCAGCAAAGCACAGATACGCAGTATTTT | CASSLGQQSTDTQYF
- | - | TRBJ2-6 | TRBV30 | TGTGCCGGACCCGGGACGCGCCCCTCTGGGGCCAACGTCCTGACTTTC | CAGPGTRPSGANVLTF
- | TRBD2 | TRBJ2-7 | TRBV2 | TGTGCCAGCAGTGTTCCGGGACTAGACTCTTACGAGCAGTACTTC | CASSVPGLDSYEQYF
- | - | TRBJ2-7 | TRBV20-1 | TGCAGTGCTAGGAGGGTTAACGAGCAGTACTTC | CSARRVNEQYF
once | TRBD1 | TRBJ2-1 | TRBV10-3 | TGTGCCATCAGTCCGGGACAGAACTACAATGAGCAGTTCTTC | CAISPGQNYNEQFF
- | TRBD2 | TRBJ2-2 | TRBV28 | TGTGCCAGCAGTCGACTAGCGGGAGCCGGAGACACCGGGGAGCTGTTTTTT | CASSRLAGAGDTGELFF
once | - | TRBJ2-1 | TRBV5-6 | TGTGCCAGCAGCTTGGGGTGGGGGAATGAGCAGTTCTTC | CASSLGWGNEQFF